This section outlines one TCR beta chain sequence together with its context. Its antigen is still unknown. The data originate from a study of cytomegalovirus exposure and HLA in healthy donors. Overall study findings and caveats: Reportedly, a later analysis found an Asian-associated ancestry cluster had fewer N-insertions than the approximately 700-donor mean. Per a prior analysis, the majority of TCR beta V segments were productive roughly 87% or roughly 30% of the time.

PCR amplification relied on 60 Vbeta primers (plus 13 Jbeta primers). TCRdb's copy holds only in-frame clones and misses some; the assay was immunoSEQ multiplex PCR. The sample yields 100,000 to 150,000 clones, around four fifths seen once. The specimen was PBMCs. This clonotype was sampled from a boy aged 5-17 years in good health and CMV-seronegative.

The CDR3 DNA reads as TGTGCCATCAAAGCGGGAGGGGAAAATGAGCAGTTCTTC. Residues: CAIKAGGENEQFF. V and J are TRBV10-3 and TRBJ2-1; 10 nucleotides match TRBD2. The CDR3 contains 13 residues. The junction had 4 bases not matched to a gene; V was cut back by 7 bases and J by 7 bases. From germline, CDR1 is ENHRY and CDR2 SYGVKD.